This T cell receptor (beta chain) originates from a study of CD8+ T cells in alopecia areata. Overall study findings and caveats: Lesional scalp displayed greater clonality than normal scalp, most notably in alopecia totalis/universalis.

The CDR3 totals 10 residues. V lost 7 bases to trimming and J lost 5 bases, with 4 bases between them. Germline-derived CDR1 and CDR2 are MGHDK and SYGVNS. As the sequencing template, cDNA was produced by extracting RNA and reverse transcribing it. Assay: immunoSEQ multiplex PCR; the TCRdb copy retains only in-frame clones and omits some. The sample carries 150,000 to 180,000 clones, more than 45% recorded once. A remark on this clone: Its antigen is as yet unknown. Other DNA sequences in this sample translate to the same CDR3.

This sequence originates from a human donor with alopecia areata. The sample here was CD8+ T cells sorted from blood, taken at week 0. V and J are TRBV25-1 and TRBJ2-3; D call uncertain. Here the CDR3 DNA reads TGTGCCAGCAAGGGAGATACGCAGTATTTT. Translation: CASKGDTQYF.